Shown below are 14 T cell receptor beta chains from a single sample sequenced in a study of T cell clonality in common variable immunodeficiency. Produced via immunoSEQ multiplex PCR; TCRdb's table is partial and in-frame only. Singletons are absent from the sample, which has about 40,000 clones. Sequencing was performed on peripheral blood mononuclear cells. Receptors originate from a person aged 18 to 70 in good health.

This clone was recorded at least ten times. The sequenced CDR3 bases are TGTGCCAGCTCCGCTCAAGCGGGGGATTACAATGAG. Its protein is CASSAQAGDYNE. The whole CDR3 protein is CASSAQAGDYNEQFF. The chain is built from TRBV4-2 and TRBJ2-1; 8 nucleotides match TRBD2. The read halts 3 residues ahead of the CDR3 end, with the missing end drawn from the germline J gene. CDR1 is LGHNA, CDR2 YNFKEQ, per germline. This CDR3 is built from 15 residues. V was pared by 8 bases and J by 4 bases, with 10 bases of the junction left unmatched.

This clone was detected many times. The CDR3 reads CASSLAKGVGGYTF. The sequenced part of the CDR3 DNA is TGTGCCAGCAGTTTAGCGAAGGGCGTGGGTGGC. This rearrangement joins TRBV12-3 or TRBV12-4 to TRBJ1-2; no definite D call. The read ends 3 residues shy of where the CDR3 ends; the end is completed using the germline J gene. The ends were cut back, 0 bases at V and 7 bases at J, with 12 bases in the middle. The CDR3 has 14 residues.

Many counts were recorded for this clone. Sequencing ends 3 residues short of the CDR3 end; the germline J gene provides the rest. The chain recombines TRBV7-2 with TRBJ2-1; D ambiguous. This CDR3 is 12 amino acids long. The germline CDR1 and CDR2 sequences are SGHTA and FQGNSA. The V and J ends lost 8 bases and 6 bases respectively, with 11 bases between them. This CDR3 reads CASRVGLNEQFF. CDR3 DNA, as far as it was read: TGTGCCAGCCGCGTAGGGCTCAATGAG.

This clone was observed many times. The CDR3 is cut off 3 residues early in the read; its end comes from the germline J gene. V is TRBV5-6 and J is TRBJ2-7, with D perhaps matching TRBD1 (6 bases). Per the germline V gene, CDR1 is SGHDT and CDR2 is YYEEEE. The CDR3 contains 12 residues. V lost 1 base, J lost 4 bases, and 6 bases lay in between. This CDR3 reads CASSLTGYEQYF. The CDR3 DNA, read in part, is TGTGCCAGCAGCTTGACAGGGTACGAG.

Ten or more counts support this clone. CDR3 bases read: TGTGCCAGCAGTCTTGGGGGGAATAGCAATCAGCCC. It encodes CASSLGGNSNQP. The complete CDR3 protein is CASSLGGNSNQPQHF. V usage is TRBV12-3 or TRBV12-4 and J usage is TRBJ1-5; possibly TRBD1 for D (5 bases). The read ends 3 residues early relative to the CDR3; the germline J gene fills the gap. V lost 5 bases and J lost 0, with 11 bases in between. The CDR3 spans 15 residues.

This clone was observed at least ten times. The sequenced fragment ends 3 residues before the CDR3 boundary, so the rest is inferred from the germline J gene. This chain joins TRBV15 and TRBJ2-7, with 8 bases fitting TRBD2. J gave up 4 bases and V 9 bases, and 8 bases lay outside the gene matches. The germline gives CDR1 LNHNV, CDR2 YYDKDF (reference sequence). The CDR3 length is 13 residues. Partial CDR3 DNA: TGTGCCACAGCCGAGCGGGAGACTTACGAG. This codes for CATAERETYE. The complete CDR3 sequence is CATAERETYEQYF.

This clone was observed at least ten times. The sequence runs out 3 residues before the end of the CDR3; the remainder is reconstructed from the germline J gene. This chain connects TRBV20-1 to TRBJ1-2; the D gene is possibly TRBD1 (5 bases). The CDR3 is 11 residues long. Germline assignment: CDR1 DFQATT and CDR2 SNEGSKA (reference sequence). The germline V and J ends were trimmed by 7 bases and 6 bases, with 12 bases remaining between them. CDR3 DNA, as far as it was read: TGCAGTGTCCCCAGGGTAGATGGC. It encodes CSVPRVDG. The whole CDR3 reads CSVPRVDGYTF.

This clone was seen repeatedly, ten times or more. The CDR3 goes on 3 residues after the read ends, and that part is filled in from the germline J gene. This chain joins TRBV6-4 and TRBJ2-3, with TRBD2 as a possible D gene (6 bases). V shed 2 bases and J shed 1 base, with 10 bases lying between them. CDR3 length equals 15 residues. The germline V gene encodes CDR1 MRHNA and CDR2 SNTAGT. CDR3 sequence: CASSDGGFGTDTQYF. CDR3 DNA, as far as it was read: TGTGCCAGCAGTGACGGAGGGTTTGGCACAGATACG.

This clone was observed at least ten times. The CDR3 extends 3 residues past the end of the read, so its final part is completed from the germline J gene. This chain uses TRBV18 with TRBJ1-3, with 8 bases matching TRBD1. The V gene's germline CDR1 is KGHSH and CDR2 LQKENI. The CDR3 is made up of 19 amino acids. Trimming at V came to 4 bases and at J to 0 bases, leaving 14 bases not matched to a gene. CDR3 bases read: TGTGCCAGCTCACGGGACAGGCTTAATCCCTTCAGCTCTGGAAACACC. It translates to CASSRDRLNPFSSGNT. The complete CDR3 sequence is CASSRDRLNPFSSGNTIYF.

This clone was observed at least ten times. The CDR3 goes on 3 residues after the read ends, and that part is filled in from the germline J gene. The chain links TRBV19 to TRBJ2-7, with 10 bases matching TRBD1. The CDR3 has 15 amino acids. CDR1 LNHDA and CDR2 SQIVND come from the germline V gene (reference sequence). With 8 bases clipped from V and 1 base from J, the junction kept 8 bases outside the gene matches. The covered CDR3 bases are TGTGCCAGTCGGGAAACGGGACAGGGGTCCTACGAG. This gives the protein CASRETGQGSYE. The complete CDR3 reads CASRETGQGSYEQYF.

A remark on this clone: An end of the junction differs from the germline gene, which may be a read error. The read terminates 3 residues before the CDR3 end, so the remaining end is supplied by the germline J gene. The chain joins TRBV5-1 to TRBJ2-1; D is unresolved. Germline CDR1 reads SGHRS; CDR2 reads YFSETQ. The CDR3 is 14 amino acids. The CDR3 loop reads CASSGYSSSNEQFF. The covered CDR3 bases are TGCGCCAGCAGCGGCTACAGCTCCTCCAATGAG.

This clone was recorded many times. Read sequence stops 3 residues before the CDR3 end, and the germline J gene provides the missing end. The rearrangement links TRBV14 to TRBJ2-1; D possibly corresponds to TRBD2 (6 bases). Trimming shortened V by 0 bases and J by 6 bases, and 21 bases separated the two germline ends. This CDR3 spans 18 amino acids. Germline assignment: CDR1 SGHDN and CDR2 FVKESK. The DNA read from the CDR3 is TGTGCCAGCAGCCAAGAAAAGTTTGCGCGGGAAATCCCCAATGAG. It encodes CASSQEKFAREIPNE. The CDR3 in its entirety is CASSQEKFAREIPNEQFF.

A remark on this clone: The read falls 3 residues short of the CDR3 end, and the missing part is taken from the germline J gene. The V gene is TRBV7-6, the J gene TRBJ2-1; maybe TRBD1 (6 bases). Trimming stripped 4 bases from V and 9 bases from J, with 13 bases between. CDR1 is SGHVS and CDR2 is FNYEAQ in the germline V gene. The CDR3 is 13 residues long. The CDR3 is CASSSNTGFEQFF. CDR3 DNA (partial): TGTGCCAGCAGCTCAAATACAGGGTTTGAG.

This clone showed up many times. The read is 3 residues too short to cover the CDR3 end, so that end is filled in from the germline J gene. The chain has TRBV6-2 or TRBV6-3 and TRBJ2-1; 9 bases agree with TRBD2. The ends lost 5 bases at V and 3 bases at J; junction bases unmatched: 8. This CDR3 has 16 amino acids. Germline values: CDR1 MNHEY, CDR2 SVGEGT. The CDR3 DNA, read in part, is TGTGCCAGCAGTAGCTCTTTTAGCGGGGGCTACAATGAG. Its translation is CASSSSFSGGYNE. The CDR3 as a whole reads CASSSSFSGGYNEQFF.